This TCR beta chain emerged from a study of Ad26.COV2.S vaccination and SARS-CoV-2 variants. Study at large: Donor got 5x10^10 or 1x10^11 viral particles of Ad26.COV2.S.

This CDR3 has 13 residues. Germline CDR1 MNHEY, CDR2 SVGAGI. Trimming took 5 bases from V and 5 from J; bases not matched to a gene: 4. The repertoire was sequenced with immunoSEQ multiplex PCR; TCRdb's copy has only in-frame clones and lacks some. Here the sample spans roughly 350,000 clones, roughly 90% being singletons. The sample's treatment: 15 to 20 received Ad26.COV2.S at low or high dose, single or two shots; about 5 received placebo; per-sample allocation not given. Specimens were obtained on day 63 following the first vaccine or placebo injection. The sequencing used peripheral blood, collected in a trial of Ad26.COV2.S vaccine versus placebo. The clonotype was recovered from a person aged 18-65 years who received the Ad26.COV2.S COVID-19 vaccine or a placebo. This sequence joins TRBV6-5 and TRBJ2-7; TRBD2 agrees at 9 bases. This chain's CDR3 is CASSPGLAHEQYF. DNA for the CDR3: TGTGCCAGCAGTCCGGGACTAGCCCACGAGCAGTACTTC.